The present TCR beta chain was sequenced within a study of read filtering for tumor transcriptome and immune sequencing. Turning to the study itself: By R-ISS, stages I, II and III held about 8, 17 and 7 patients. Whole-transcriptome libraries were prepared after DNase treatment.

The library was built from around 380 ng RNA with molecular barcoded adaptors for alpha/delta and beta/gamma chains. From the reads, TCRdb called clonotypes with MiXCR, one entry per CDR3 protein. The table includes 50,000 to 65,000 distinct CDR3 sequences, roughly 18% detected once. This clonotype is medium-sized by share. Its matching antigen is unknown. Study-wide points: The CD138-negative fraction was mixed bone marrow immune cells, not pure T cells.

Sampling of bone marrow took place during active disease in every patient. This CDR3 has 14 amino acids. With V trimmed by 5 bases and J by 4 bases, 6 bases remained unmatched. The TCR sequence derives from a donor at least 40 years old with multiple myeloma. The sample consisted of a population of CD138-negative cells sorted from bone marrow. The chain couples TRBV12-3 or TRBV12-4 to TRBJ2-5; 8 positions agree with TRBD2. CDR3 residues: CASSETSATETQYF. DNA of the CDR3: TGTGCCAGCAGTGAGACTAGCGCAACAGAGACCCAGTACTTC.